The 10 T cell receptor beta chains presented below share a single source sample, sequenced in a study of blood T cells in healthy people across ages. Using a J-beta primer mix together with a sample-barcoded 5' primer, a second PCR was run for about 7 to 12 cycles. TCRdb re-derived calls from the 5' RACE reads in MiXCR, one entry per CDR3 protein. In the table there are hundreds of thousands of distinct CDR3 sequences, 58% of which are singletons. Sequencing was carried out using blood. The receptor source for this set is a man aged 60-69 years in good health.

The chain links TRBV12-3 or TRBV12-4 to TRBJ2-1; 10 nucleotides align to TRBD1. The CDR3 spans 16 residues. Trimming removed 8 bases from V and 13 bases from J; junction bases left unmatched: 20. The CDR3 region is CASSQGQGSYQETQFF. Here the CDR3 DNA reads TGTGCCAGCTCTCAGGGACAGGGGTCGTACCAAGAGACCCAGTTCTTC.

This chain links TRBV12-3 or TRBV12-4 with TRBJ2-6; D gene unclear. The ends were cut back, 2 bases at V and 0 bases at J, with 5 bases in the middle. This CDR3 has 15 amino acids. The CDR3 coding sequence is TGTGCCAGCAGTTTAAAGGTCTCTGGGGCCAACGTCCTGACTTTC. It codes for CASSLKVSGANVLTF.

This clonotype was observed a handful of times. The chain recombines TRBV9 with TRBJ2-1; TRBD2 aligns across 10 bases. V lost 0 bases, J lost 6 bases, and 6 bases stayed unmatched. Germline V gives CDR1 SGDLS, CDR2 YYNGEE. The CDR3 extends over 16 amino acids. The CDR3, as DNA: TGTGCCAGCAGCGTAGGCTGGGCTAGCGGGGGCAATGAGCAGTTCTTC. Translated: CASSVGWASGGNEQFF.

DNA for the CDR3: TGTGCCAGCAGTGTGTTTAGCGGCCACAATGAGCAGTTCTTC. Protein product: CASSVFSGHNEQFF. V usage is TRBV2 and J usage is TRBJ2-1, with D possibly matching TRBD2 (6 bases). CDR1 SNHLY and CDR2 FYNNEI come from the germline V gene. Between the trimmed V and J ends, which lost 4 bases and 5 bases, there was a span of 12 bases. The CDR3 sequence is 14 residues long.

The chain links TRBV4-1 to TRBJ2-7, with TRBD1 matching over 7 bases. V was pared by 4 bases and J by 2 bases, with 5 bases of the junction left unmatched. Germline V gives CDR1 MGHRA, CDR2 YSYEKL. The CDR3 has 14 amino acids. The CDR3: CASSRQTGPYEQYF. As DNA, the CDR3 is TGCGCCAGCAGCCGACAGACAGGGCCCTACGAGCAGTACTTC.

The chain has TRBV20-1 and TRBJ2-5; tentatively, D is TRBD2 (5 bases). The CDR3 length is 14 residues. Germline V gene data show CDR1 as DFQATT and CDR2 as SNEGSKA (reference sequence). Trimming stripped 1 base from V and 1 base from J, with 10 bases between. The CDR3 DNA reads TGCAGTGCTAGAGTGGACGGGATCCAAGAGACCCAGTACTTC. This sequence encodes CSARVDGIQETQYF.

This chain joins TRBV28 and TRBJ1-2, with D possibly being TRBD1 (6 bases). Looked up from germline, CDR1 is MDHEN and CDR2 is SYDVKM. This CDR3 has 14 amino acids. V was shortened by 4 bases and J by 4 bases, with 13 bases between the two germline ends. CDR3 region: CASSWTAVAYGYTF. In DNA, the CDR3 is TGTGCCAGCAGTTGGACAGCGGTGGCCTATGGCTACACCTTC.

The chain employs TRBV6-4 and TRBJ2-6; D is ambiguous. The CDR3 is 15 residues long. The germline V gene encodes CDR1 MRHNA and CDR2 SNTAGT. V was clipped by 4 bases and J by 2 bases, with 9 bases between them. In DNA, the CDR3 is TGTGCCAGCAGTGCCTCACCCACTGGGGCCAACGTCCTGACTTTC. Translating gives CASSASPTGANVLTF.

CDR3: CASSPSGTHSGYTF. DNA for the CDR3: TGTGCCAGCTCACCATCGGGGACGCATAGTGGCTACACCTTC. This chain joins TRBV18 and TRBJ1-2; weak D call: TRBD1 (5 bases). The CDR3 runs 14 residues. The germline V gene has CDR1 KGHSH and CDR2 LQKENI. V dropped 2 bases and J dropped 7 bases, with 14 bases sitting between them.

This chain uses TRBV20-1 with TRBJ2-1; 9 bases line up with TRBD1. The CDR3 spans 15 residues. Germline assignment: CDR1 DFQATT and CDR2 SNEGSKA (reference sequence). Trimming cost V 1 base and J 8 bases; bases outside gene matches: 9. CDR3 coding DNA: TGCAGTGCTAGAGCCCCGGGACAGGGTTGGGATGAGCAGTTCTTC. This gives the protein CSARAPGQGWDEQFF.